A selection of T cell receptor beta chains follows, all from one sample in a study of shared clonotypes between healthy human individuals. Assay: immunoSEQ multiplex PCR; the TCRdb copy retains only in-frame clones and omits some. The sample yields about 2.1 million clones, roughly 93% seen once. Sequencing was carried out using naive CD8+ T cells from PBMCs. The origin of the receptors is a man between 18 and 29 years old in good health. Some clones in this sample may be carry-over from other donors' samples. Each CDR3 is given with its conserved first and last residue. The D gene is left open where the match is weak. Clone size, where shown, is once, few, many, or a class for clones that have expanded.

size,D,V,J,CDR3,DNA
NA,NA,TRBV27,TRBJ2-4,CASSITGTAIIQYF,TGTGCCAGCAGCATCACGGGGACTGCGATAATTCAGTACTTC
once,TRBD1,TRBV6-5,TRBJ2-7,CASSEDRIPYEQYF,TGTGCCAGCAGTGAGGACAGGATACCCTACGAGCAGTACTTC
NA,TRBD1,TRBV7-8,TRBJ2-3,CASSPRRDRLPDTQYF,TGTGCCAGCAGCCCTCGCCGGGACAGGTTACCAGATACGCAGTATTTT
NA,NA,TRBV7-9,TRBJ2-1,CASSLDYNEQFF,TGTGCCAGCAGTTTAGACTACAATGAGCAGTTCTTC
NA,TRBD2,TRBV10-1,TRBJ2-7,CASSPGTSGPSYEQYF,TGCGCCAGCAGCCCGGGGACTAGCGGCCCTTCCTACGAGCAGTACTTC
NA,TRBD1,TRBV30,TRBJ1-1,CAWSVTTGFEAFF,TGTGCCTGGAGTGTAACGACAGGGTTTGAAGCTTTCTTT
NA,NA,TRBV7-9,TRBJ2-7,CASSQNPGGIYEQYF,TGTGCCAGCAGTCAAAATCCCGGCGGGATCTACGAGCAGTACTTC
once,TRBD2,TRBV27,TRBJ2-1,CASSPLREGQGNEQFF,TGTGCCAGCAGTCCCCTGCGGGAGGGCCAAGGGAATGAGCAGTTCTTC
NA,TRBD1,TRBV5-5,TRBJ2-7,CASSFRDRGDPEQYF,TGTGCCAGCAGCTTCCGGGACAGGGGTGATCCCGAGCAGTACTTC
NA,NA,TRBV7-8,TRBJ1-2,CASSQETAKGTF,TGTGCCAGCAGCCAAGAAACGGCCAAGGGGACCTTC
NA,NA,TRBV5-3,TRBJ2-7,CARSLVGSLYEQYF,TGTGCCAGAAGCTTGGTAGGATCCCTCTACGAGCAGTACTTC
NA,TRBD1,TRBV2,TRBJ1-4,CASSEGVRGQEKLFF,TGTGCCAGCAGTGAGGGCGTCAGGGGGCAAGAAAAACTGTTTTTT